What follows are 26 T cell receptor beta chains derived from one specimen sequenced in a study of blood T cell repertoires in COVID-19. Produced via immunoSEQ multiplex PCR; TCRdb's table is partial and in-frame only. The table records about 220,000 clones, 82% of them present only once. The sample was peripheral blood. These TCRs come from a woman older than 75 with acute or convalescent COVID-19.

CDR3 region: CASSLEGTASYEQYF. CDR3 coding DNA: TGCGCCAGCAGCTTAGAGGGGACAGCCAGCTACGAGCAGTACTTC. J is TRBJ2-7 and V is TRBV5-1; 7 nucleotides agree with TRBD1. This CDR3 has 15 residues. Per the germline V gene, CDR1 is SGHRS and CDR2 is YFSETQ. The J segment lost 3 bases and the V segment lost 2 bases, leaving 8 bases of the junction unmatched.

The CDR3 nucleotides are TGTGCCAGCAGTTACACTATGACGGAATATAGCAATCAGCCCCAGCATTTT. The encoded protein is CASSYTMTEYSNQPQHF. V gene TRBV6-2 or TRBV6-3 combines with J gene TRBJ1-5, with D unclear. This CDR3 comprises 17 residues. Germline CDR1 reads MNHEY; CDR2 reads SVGEGT. V was clipped by 2 bases and J by 0 bases, with 14 bases between them.

This sequence joins TRBV18 and TRBJ1-1; unclear D gene. Trimming removed 6 bases from V and 0 bases from J, with 17 bases in between. The CDR3 is 16 amino acids. Germline V gene sequence: CDR1 KGHSH, CDR2 LQKENI. The DNA of the CDR3 is TGTGCCAGCTCGCCTACGGGTAAAGGAATGAACACTGAAGCTTTCTTT. It specifies CASSPTGKGMNTEAFF.

The chain is built from TRBV7-2 and TRBJ1-6; D not certain. V lost 5 bases and J 11 bases, leaving 13 bases between the germline ends. Germline CDR1 reads SGHTA; CDR2 reads FQGNSA. The CDR3 is made up of 13 amino acids. CDR3 bases: TGTGCCAGCAGCCCCACAACAAAGACACCCCTCCACTTT. This encodes CASSPTTKTPLHF.

This clone has a handful of counts. The gene calls are TRBV14 and TRBJ1-1; D gene unclear. V was shortened by 1 base and J by 1 base, with 4 bases between the two germline ends. Germline values: CDR1 SGHDN, CDR2 FVKESK. The CDR3 sequence is 13 residues long. The CDR3 bases are TGTGCCAGCAGCCAAGGCAGGAACACTGAAGCTTTCTTT. Amino acid sequence: CASSQGRNTEAFF.

The rearrangement joins TRBV19 to TRBJ1-1, with 10 bases fitting TRBD1. CDR3 length: 16 amino acids. Germline lookup yields CDR1 LNHDA and CDR2 SQIVND (reference sequence). Unmatched junction bases numbered 10, after V lost 5 bases and J lost 4 bases. The CDR3 spells CASSAWDRGFSTEAFF. For the CDR3, the DNA is TGTGCCAGTAGTGCCTGGGACAGGGGCTTTTCCACTGAAGCTTTCTTT. Looking up the rest from reference TRBV19 and TRBJ1-1 gives the full variable domain: DGGITQSPKYLFRKEGQNVTLSCEQNLNHDAMYWYRQDPGQGLRLIYYSQIVNDFQKGDIAEGYSVSREKKESFPLTVTSAQKNPTAFYLCASSAWDRGFSTEAFFGQGTRLTVV.

As for this clone: The identical CDR3 is also encoded by other nucleotide sequences in the sample. V and J are TRBV7-2 and TRBJ2-2; D gene unclear. The CDR3 is 15 amino acids. Germline loops: CDR1 SGHTA, CDR2 FQGNSA. V was shortened by 1 base and J by 2 bases, with 8 bases between the two germline ends. As DNA, the CDR3 is TGTGCCAGCAGCTTAGTCTCTCCCAACACCGGGGAGCTGTTTTTT. Its translation: CASSLVSPNTGELFF.

CDR3 sequence: CASSVETGSYGYTF. CDR3 sequence (DNA): TGTGCCAGCAGCGTAGAGACAGGGAGCTATGGCTACACCTTC. This rearrangement joins TRBV9 to TRBJ1-2, with TRBD1 matching over 7 bases. The CDR3 is 14 amino acids. Germline V gene sequence: CDR1 SGDLS, CDR2 YYNGEE. V was pared by 0 bases and J by 4 bases, with 3 bases of the junction left unmatched. Full variable domain (missing parts from reference TRBV9 and TRBJ1-2): DSGVTQTPKHLITATGQRVTLRCSPRSGDLSVYWYQQSLDQGLQFLIQYYNGEERAKGNILERFSAQQFPDLHSELNLSSLELGDSALYFCASSVETGSYGYTFGSGTRLTVV.

The chain joins TRBV10-3 to TRBJ1-2; 11 bases agree with TRBD1. V shed 10 bases and J 5 bases; nucleotides not matched to a gene: 9. The CDR3 has 14 residues. Per germline, CDR1 ENHRY and CDR2 SYGVKD. The CDR3 sequence is CATRTGGFIYGYTF. The CDR3 bases are TGTGCCACCAGGACAGGGGGCTTTATTTATGGCTACACCTTC.

The chain has TRBV6-1 and TRBJ1-5; weak D call: TRBD1 (5 bases). Germline assignment: CDR1 MNHNS and CDR2 SASEGT. This CDR3 comprises 15 residues. V was shortened by 1 base and J by 2 bases, with 9 bases between the two germline ends. Written as DNA, the CDR3 is TGTGCCAGCAGTGAAGGCAGGGTGGGCAATCAGCCCCAGCATTTT. Translating it yields CASSEGRVGNQPQHF.

The V and J genes are TRBV7-2 and TRBJ1-3; D unresolved. The CDR3 is 15 residues long. V was clipped by 1 base and J by 0 bases, with 7 bases between them. The germline gives CDR1 SGHTA, CDR2 FQGNSA. CDR3 region: CASSLESSSGNTIYF. The CDR3 coding sequence is TGTGCCAGCAGCTTAGAAAGTAGCTCTGGAAACACCATATATTTT.

V usage is TRBV13 and J usage is TRBJ2-7, with D perhaps TRBD1 (5 bases). Germline CDR1 is PRHDT and CDR2 is FYEKMQ (reference sequence). There are 14 residues in the CDR3. Trimming removed 5 bases from V and 0 bases from J, with 11 bases in between. The CDR3 sequence is CASSPGLSSYEQYF. DNA of the CDR3: TGTGCCAGCAGCCCAGGGCTTAGCTCCTACGAGCAGTACTTC.

V gene TRBV7-2 combines with J gene TRBJ2-3, with TRBD2 identical over 7 bases. V lost 5 bases and J lost 3; bases outside the gene matches: 8. Germline CDR1 reads SGHTA; CDR2 reads FQGNSA. The CDR3 extends over 15 amino acids. CDR3 DNA: TGTGCCAGCAGCCCTAGGGCCGGGGGGACAGATACGCAGTATTTT. Its translation: CASSPRAGGTDTQYF.

V is TRBV2 and J is TRBJ2-1; no reliable D call. Trimming pared 4 bases from V and 8 bases from J, leaving 6 bases between. Germline CDR1 is SNHLY and CDR2 is FYNNEI. There are 11 residues in the CDR3. DNA for the CDR3: TGTGCCAGCAGTGTTCGTGATGAGCAGTTCTTC. This sequence encodes CASSVRDEQFF.

The chain links TRBV28 to TRBJ1-5; perhaps TRBD1 as D (5 bases). Germline assignment: CDR1 MDHEN and CDR2 SYDVKM. CDR3 length equals 13 residues. V was cut by 6 bases and J by 6 bases, with 12 bases left in between. DNA for the CDR3: TGTGCCAGCAGGCAGGGTCTGGGTCAGCCCCAGCATTTT. It specifies CASRQGLGQPQHF.

CDR3 sequence reads: CASSRGTGEPQHF. Here the CDR3 DNA reads TGCGCCAGCAGTAGGGGAACGGGCGAGCCCCAGCATTTT. The chain employs TRBV5-1 and TRBJ1-5; D is possibly TRBD1 (5 bases). In germline, CDR1 is SGHRS, CDR2 YFSETQ. The CDR3 is 13 residues long. V was cut by 5 bases and J by 8 bases, with 14 bases left in between.

This chain uses TRBV27 with TRBJ1-2; 7 bases are a match to TRBD1. This CDR3 contains 15 residues. Trimming took 6 bases from V and 2 from J; bases not matched to a gene: 9. Per germline, CDR1 MNHEY and CDR2 SMNVEV (reference sequence). The CDR3: CASRPSGTANYGYTF. In DNA, the CDR3 is TGTGCCAGCAGACCTTCTGGGACAGCAAACTATGGCTACACCTTC.

The CDR3 DNA reads TGTGCCAGCAGCGCGAGAGGACAGGGTTGGGCGGGGGTGTCAGATACGCAGTATTTT. This translates into CASSARGQGWAGVSDTQYF. This chain links TRBV7-2 with TRBJ2-3; the D gene is possibly TRBD1 (8 bases). This CDR3 comprises 19 residues. CDR1 is SGHTA and CDR2 is FQGNSA in the germline V gene. Trimming took 5 bases from V and 4 from J, leaving 28 bases between them.

This chain links TRBV27 with TRBJ2-7; 7 nucleotides match TRBD1. Germline CDR1 MNHEY, CDR2 SMNVEV (reference sequence). V shed 2 bases and J 0 bases; nucleotides not matched to a gene: 4. This CDR3 is built from 15 residues. CDR3 sequence (DNA): TGTGCCAGCAGTTTAAGAGGGGGCCCCTCCTACGAGCAGTACTTC. Its protein is CASSLRGGPSYEQYF.

This clone was seen only once. This chain links TRBV11-1 with TRBJ2-2, with D possibly matching TRBD1 (5 bases). Germline V gene lookup returns CDR1 SGHAT and CDR2 FQDESV (reference sequence). V was shortened by 5 bases and J by 1 base, with 14 bases between the two germline ends. This CDR3 has 16 residues. The CDR3 region has the DNA TGTGCCAGCAGCCTAATGACAGCCGGGAACACCGGGGAGCTGTTTTTT. Translation gives CASSLMTAGNTGELFF. Together with reference TRBV11-1 and TRBJ2-2, the CDR3 gives the full variable domain: EAEVAQSPRYKITEKSQAVAFWCDPISGHATLYWYRQILGQGPELLVQFQDESVVDDSQLPKDRFSAERLKGVDSTLKIQPAELGDSAMYLCASSLMTAGNTGELFFGEGSRLTVL.

Only one count was recorded for this clone. The junction does not match germline at one end; this may be a read error. V gene TRBV6-1 combines with J gene TRBJ2-3; D call uncertain. The length of the CDR3 is 10 residues. Germline V lookup: CDR1 MNHNS, CDR2 SASEGT. The CDR3 is CASSEVSLPF. Written as DNA, the CDR3 is TGTGCCAGCAGTGAAGTATCACTACCTTTT.

By share of the sample, this clone is medium-sized. This specimen includes other DNA sequences encoding the same CDR3. This chain connects TRBV6-5 to TRBJ2-2; 8 bases agree with TRBD2. Germline loops: CDR1 MNHEY, CDR2 SVGAGI. V lost 10 bases to trimming and J lost 2 bases; unmatched junction nucleotides: 9. This CDR3 comprises 15 residues. The DNA for the CDR3 is TGTGCCATCGGAGGGCGGGGGGCCAACACCGGGGAGCTGTTTTTT. This translates into CAIGGRGANTGELFF.

The gene calls are TRBV5-1 and TRBJ2-7; 9 bases match TRBD2. This CDR3 comprises 14 residues. Unmatched junction bases numbered 5, after V lost 2 bases and J lost 5 bases. Germline values: CDR1 SGHRS, CDR2 YFSETQ. As DNA, the CDR3 is TGCGCCAGCAGCTTATGGCGGGGGGGCGACGAGCAGTACTTC. This gives the protein CASSLWRGGDEQYF.

The CDR3 loop is CSARRDRVNTEAFF. CDR3 in DNA: TGCAGCGCCCGAAGGGACAGGGTGAACACTGAAGCTTTCTTT. The chain employs TRBV29-1 and TRBJ1-1, with 9 bases identical to TRBD1. The CDR3 is made up of 14 amino acids. The germline V gene has CDR1 SQVTM and CDR2 ANQGSEA. The junction had 6 bases not matched to a gene; V was cut back by 7 bases and J by 0 bases.

This chain connects TRBV9 to TRBJ2-5; TRBD1 agrees at 7 bases. The J segment lost 4 bases and the V segment lost 2 bases, leaving 8 bases of the junction unmatched. Germline V gene data show CDR1 as SGDLS and CDR2 as YYNGEE. The CDR3 contains 15 residues. The CDR3 nucleotides are TGTGCCAGCAGCGTGGGGAACAGGGGTGGAGAGACCCAGTACTTC. It translates to CASSVGNRGGETQYF.

The CDR3 sequence: CASSLGQGAGGYTF. The CDR3 nucleotides are TGTGCCAGCAGCCTGGGACAGGGGGCAGGTGGCTACACCTTC. The chain combines TRBV5-6 with TRBJ1-2, with 12 bases matching TRBD1. Germline CDR1 and CDR2: SGHDT and YYEEEE. With 4 bases clipped from V and 7 bases from J, the junction kept 5 bases outside the gene matches. The CDR3 has 14 amino acids.